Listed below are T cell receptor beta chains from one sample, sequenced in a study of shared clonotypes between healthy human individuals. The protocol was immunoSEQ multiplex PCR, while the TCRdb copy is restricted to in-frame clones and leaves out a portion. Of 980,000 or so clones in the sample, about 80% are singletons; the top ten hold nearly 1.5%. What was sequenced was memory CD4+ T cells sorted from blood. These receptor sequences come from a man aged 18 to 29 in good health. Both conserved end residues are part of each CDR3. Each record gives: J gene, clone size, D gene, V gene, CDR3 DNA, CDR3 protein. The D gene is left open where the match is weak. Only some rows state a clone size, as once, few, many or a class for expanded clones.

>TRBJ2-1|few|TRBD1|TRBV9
TGTGCCAGCAGCGTAGGTGAGGGGGCCCTGAGCAATGAGCAGTTCTTC
CASSVGEGALSNEQFF
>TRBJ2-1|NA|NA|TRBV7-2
TGTGCCAGCAGCCTAATCCCGAGCTCCTACAATGAGCAGTTCTTC
CASSLIPSSYNEQFF
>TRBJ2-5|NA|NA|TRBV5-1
TGCGCCAGTACAGGAGCTCAAGAGACCCAGTACTTC
CASTGAQETQYF
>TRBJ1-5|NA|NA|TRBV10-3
TGTGCCATCAGTGAGATGGGATACAATCAGCCCCAGCATTTT
CAISEMGYNQPQHF
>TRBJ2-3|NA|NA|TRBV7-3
TGTGCCAGCAGCTTAAGGTCCCTCACAGATACGCAGTATTTT
CASSLRSLTDTQYF
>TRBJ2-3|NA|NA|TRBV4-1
TGCGCCAGCAGCCAGGCCCTCTCAGATACGCAGTATTTT
CASSQALSDTQYF
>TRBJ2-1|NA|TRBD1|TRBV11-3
TGTGCCAGCAGCTTAGGGACAGGGGCGGTCAATGAGCAGTTCTTC
CASSLGTGAVNEQFF
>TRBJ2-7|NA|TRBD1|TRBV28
TGTGCCAGCACCCGGACAGGGGCCAACTACGAGCAGTACTTC
CASTRTGANYEQYF
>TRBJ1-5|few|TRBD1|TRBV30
TGTGCCTGGAGTGACAAACAGGGGGCTGGTGGTCAGCCCCAGCATTTT
CAWSDKQGAGGQPQHF
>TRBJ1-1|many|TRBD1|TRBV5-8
TGTGCCAGCAGCAGGAGACAGGGGGCAGGCACTGAAGCTTTCTTT
CASSRRQGAGTEAFF
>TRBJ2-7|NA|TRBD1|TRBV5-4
TGTGCAACCTCCGGGACAGGGGACCACGAGCAGTACTTC
CATSGTGDHEQYF
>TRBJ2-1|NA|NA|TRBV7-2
TGTGCCAGCAGCCCTTTCGGCCCCATCGTTGAGCAGTTCTTC
CASSPFGPIVEQFF
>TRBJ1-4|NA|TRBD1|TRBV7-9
TGTGCCAGCAGCCTACGACAGGGGGCTGGTAATGAAAAACTGTTTTTT
CASSLRQGAGNEKLFF
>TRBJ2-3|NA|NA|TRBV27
TGTGCCAGCAGTCCGGACAGAGTAACAGATACGCAGTATTTT
CASSPDRVTDTQYF
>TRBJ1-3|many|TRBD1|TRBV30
TGTGCCTGGACAGGGGGAAGCTCTGGAAACACCATATATTTT
CAWTGGSSGNTIYF
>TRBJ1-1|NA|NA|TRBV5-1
TGCGCCCCCGATAGGGGAGGTGAAGCTTTCTTT
CAPDRGGEAFF
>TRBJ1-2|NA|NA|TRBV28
TGTGCCAGCAGCCGAACAGGGTGGAGCTATGGCTACACCTTC
CASSRTGWSYGYTF
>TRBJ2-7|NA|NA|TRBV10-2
TGCGCCAGCAAAGAGCGGACCTACGAGCAGTACTTC
CASKERTYEQYF
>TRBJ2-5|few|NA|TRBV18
TGTGCCAGCTCACCACTCGGGGAGACCCAGTACTTC
CASSPLGETQYF
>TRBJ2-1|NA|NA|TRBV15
TGTGCCACCAGCACGGTTCTTAACTCCTACAATGAGCAGTTCTTC
CATSTVLNSYNEQFF
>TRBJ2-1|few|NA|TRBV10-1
TGCGCCAGCAGTGAGTCAGGCAGGGGGGCCTACAATGAGCAGTTCTTC
CASSESGRGAYNEQFF
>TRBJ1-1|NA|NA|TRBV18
TGTGCCAGCTCACCACTTAAACAGCCGAACACTGAAGCTTTCTTT
CASSPLKQPNTEAFF
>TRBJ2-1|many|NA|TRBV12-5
TGTGCTACTCGGGAGTACAATGAGCAGTTCTTC
CATREYNEQFF
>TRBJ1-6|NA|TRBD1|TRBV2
TGTGCCAGCAATGCCGGGACAGGCTTAGCACCCCTCCACTTT
CASNAGTGLAPLHF
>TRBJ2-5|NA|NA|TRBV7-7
TGTGCTAGCAGCCAGGGGCAGCCTACTCAAGAGACCCAGTACTTC
CASSQGQPTQETQYF
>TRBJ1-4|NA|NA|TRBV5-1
TGCGCCAGCAGCTACCAGACCGGGAATGAAAAACTGTTTTTT
CASSYQTGNEKLFF
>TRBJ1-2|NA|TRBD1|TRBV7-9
TGTGCCAGCAGCCCGGGACAGGGTAACAACTATGGCTACACCTTC
CASSPGQGNNYGYTF
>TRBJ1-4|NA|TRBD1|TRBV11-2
TGTGCCAGCAGCTTTGCCGGGACAGAGAATGAAAAACTGTTTTTT
CASSFAGTENEKLFF
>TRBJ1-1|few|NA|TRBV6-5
TGTGCCAGCAGTTCAAGGACCGGGAACACTGAAGCTTTCTTT
CASSSRTGNTEAFF
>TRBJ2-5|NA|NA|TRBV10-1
TGCGCCAGCAGTGAGTCGGGGGGGCGCGGGTCGGAGACCCAGTACTTC
CASSESGGRGSETQYF
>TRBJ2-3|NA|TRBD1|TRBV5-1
TGCGCCAGCAGCTTGGGACAGGGTTTCACTTACTATCCCACAGATACGCAGTATTTT
CASSLGQGFTYYPTDTQYF
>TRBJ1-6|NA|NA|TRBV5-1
TGCGCCAGCAGCTTGAATCAGGGCCATAGGGGTTCACCCCTCCACTTT
CASSLNQGHRGSPLHF
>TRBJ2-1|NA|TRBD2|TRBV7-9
TGTGCCAGCAGCCGCGGAAGAACGCCTAGCGGGGATAATGAGCAGTTCTTC
CASSRGRTPSGDNEQFF
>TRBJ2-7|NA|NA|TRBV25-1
TGTGCCAGCAGTGATAAGGGATACGAGCAGTACTTC
CASSDKGYEQYF
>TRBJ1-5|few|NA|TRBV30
TGTGCCTGGAGTGGGCCGGGGTTAAGCAATCAGCCCCAGCATTTT
CAWSGPGLSNQPQHF
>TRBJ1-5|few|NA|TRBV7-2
TGTGCCAGCAGTACCGAGGGGGGAGGTCAGCCCCAGCATTTT
CASSTEGGGQPQHF
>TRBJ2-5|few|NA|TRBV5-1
TGCGCCAGCAGCCCCTATCCCTGGCAAGAGACCCAGTACTTC
CASSPYPWQETQYF
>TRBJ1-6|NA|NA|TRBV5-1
TGCGCCAGCAGCTTACAGGATTATAATTCACCCCTCCACTTT
CASSLQDYNSPLHF
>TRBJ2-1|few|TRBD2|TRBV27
TGTGCCAGCGGGATGGCGGGAGACTACAATGAGCAGTTCTTC
CASGMAGDYNEQFF
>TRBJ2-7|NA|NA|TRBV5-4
TGTGCCAGCAGCTCCCACGGGTCGAAGAGCTCCTACGAGCAGTACTTC
CASSSHGSKSSYEQYF
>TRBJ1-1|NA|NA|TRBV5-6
TGTGCCAGCAGCCCCGAGGGGAGGATCACTGAAGCTTTCTTT
CASSPEGRITEAFF
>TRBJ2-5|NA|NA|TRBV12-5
TGTGCTAGTGGTTTGTTAGAGACCCAGTACTTC
CASGLLETQYF